These 20 T cell receptor beta chains originate from one sample sequenced in a study of shared clonotypes between healthy human individuals. Using immunoSEQ multiplex PCR, the repertoire was profiled, and TCRdb retains in-frame clones only, with some absent. The table has about 560,000 clones, around 80% seen once. The sequenced sample was PBMCs. The receptors come from a middle-aged woman in good health. Some clones in this sample may be carry-over from other donors' samples.

This clone was counted a few times. The genes are TRBV7-2 and TRBJ2-5; TRBD2 is a possible D gene (6 bases). The CDR3 has 14 amino acids. Germline V gene lookup returns CDR1 SGHTA and CDR2 FQGNSA. Trimming shortened V by 1 base and J by 2 bases, and 8 bases separated the two germline ends. The CDR3 sequence is CASSLGGGQETQYF. The CDR3 nucleotides read TGTGCCAGCAGCTTAGGGGGAGGACAAGAGACCCAGTACTTC.

This clone was recorded once. This rearrangement joins TRBV9 to TRBJ2-3; 12 bases are a match to TRBD2. Germline loops: CDR1 SGDLS, CDR2 YYNGEE. The CDR3 sequence is 18 residues long. Losses at the gene ends were 0 bases for V and 3 bases for J; bases not matched to a gene: 8. CDR3 protein: CASSVGLAGVGRTDTQYF. Written as DNA, the CDR3 is TGTGCCAGCAGCGTAGGACTAGCGGGAGTAGGACGAACAGATACGCAGTATTTT.

With regard to this clone: Other DNA sequences in the sample encode the same CDR3. The J gene is TRBJ2-2, the V gene TRBV5-4; 11 bases map to TRBD1. Germline CDR1 and CDR2: SGHNT and YYREEE (reference sequence). V lost 4 bases to trimming and J lost 0 bases; unmatched junction nucleotides: 2. There are 16 residues in the CDR3. The CDR3 nucleotides are TGTGCCAGCAGCCGGGACAGGGGGTCGAACACCGGGGAGCTGTTTTTT. Residues: CASSRDRGSNTGELFF.

This rearrangement joins TRBV30 to TRBJ2-7; 10 bases align to TRBD1. The CDR3 covers 14 residues. V lost 7 bases to trimming and J lost 6 bases; unmatched junction nucleotides: 12. The germline V gene has CDR1 GTSNPN and CDR2 SVGIG (reference sequence). For the CDR3, the DNA is TGTGCCTACCACCGGGACAGGGGAGGCCCCGAGCAGTACTTC. Translated, it gives CAYHRDRGGPEQYF.

V and J are TRBV5-1 and TRBJ2-3; TRBD2 matches 8 bases. V lost 3 bases to trimming and J lost 2 bases; unmatched junction nucleotides: 5. From germline, CDR1 is SGHRS and CDR2 YFSETQ. The CDR3 covers 15 residues. The CDR3 is CASSSSGRTTDTQYF. In DNA form, the CDR3 reads TGCGCCAGCAGCTCAAGCGGGAGAACCACAGATACGCAGTATTTT.

The chain employs TRBV10-2 and TRBJ2-2; no firm D call. This CDR3 comprises 14 residues. V dropped 10 bases and J dropped 6 bases, with 18 bases sitting between them. CDR1 and CDR2 (germline): WSHSY, SAAADI. In DNA form, the CDR3 reads TGCGCCACCACTCGAGAAAGGGATTCCGGGGAGCTGTTTTTT. Translation gives CATTRERDSGELFF.

This clone was seen once. V usage is TRBV6-4 and J usage is TRBJ2-1; TRBD1 is a possible D gene (6 bases). This CDR3 comprises 14 residues. The V and J ends lost 2 bases and 8 bases respectively, with 13 bases between them. Germline CDR1 is MRHNA and CDR2 is SNTAGT. CDR3 sequence reads: CASSDTLRGHEQFF. CDR3 in DNA: TGTGCCAGCAGTGACACTCTCAGGGGACATGAGCAGTTCTTC.

This sequence joins TRBV27 and TRBJ2-6; D is ambiguous. CDR1 and CDR2 (germline): MNHEY, SMNVEV (reference sequence). The CDR3 sequence is 15 residues long. The V end lost 2 bases, the J end lost 1 base, and 6 bases lay between the germline ends. This CDR3 is CASSLSRSGANVLTF. The DNA of the CDR3 is TGTGCCAGCAGTTTAAGTCGGTCTGGGGCCAACGTCCTGACTTTC.

The CDR3 sequence: CASSLDRGRDIQYF. For the CDR3, the DNA is TGTGCCAGCAGCTTGGACAGGGGGAGGGACATTCAGTACTTC. The chain couples TRBV6-1 to TRBJ2-4; TRBD1 matches at 10 bases. From germline, CDR1 is MNHNS and CDR2 SASEGT. The CDR3 sequence is 14 residues long. V was pared by 6 bases and J by 8 bases, with 7 bases of the junction left unmatched.

This clone has a count of ten or more. This sample includes further DNA sequences coding for the same CDR3. The chain combines TRBV27 with TRBJ1-4; 8 nucleotides agree with TRBD1. Germline values: CDR1 MNHEY, CDR2 SMNVEV (reference sequence). The CDR3 is made up of 16 amino acids. V lost 3 bases and J lost 6; bases outside the gene matches: 9. CDR3 sequence: CASSLGRGLLDEKLFF. DNA of the CDR3: TGTGCCAGCAGTTTGGGCAGGGGGCTTTTGGATGAAAAACTGTTTTTT.

Concerning this clone: The same CDR3 is also encoded by other DNA sequences in this sample. CDR3 DNA sequence: TGCAGCGTTGTGACTGGCGGCTCCTACGAGCAGTACTTC. Amino acids: CSVVTGGSYEQYF. V is TRBV29-1 and J is TRBJ2-7; D gene unclear. Trimming pared 4 bases from V and 0 bases from J, leaving 10 bases between. The CDR3 sequence is 13 residues long. The germline V gene has CDR1 SQVTM and CDR2 ANQGSEA.

The chain joins TRBV19 to TRBJ2-1; 11 bases are a match to TRBD2. J was trimmed by 5 bases and V by 7 bases; bases with no gene match: 4. The germline V gene has CDR1 LNHDA and CDR2 SQIVND (reference sequence). This CDR3 has 14 amino acids. CDR3 protein: CASNPTSGDNEQFF. CDR3 in DNA: TGTGCCAGTAACCCGACTAGCGGGGACAATGAGCAGTTCTTC. The variable domain in full, completed from reference TRBV19 and TRBJ2-1, reads DGGITQSPKYLFRKEGQNVTLSCEQNLNHDAMYWYRQDPGQGLRLIYYSQIVNDFQKGDIAEGYSVSREKKESFPLTVTSAQKNPTAFYLCASNPTSGDNEQFFGPGTRLTVL.

As concerns this clone: Germline and junction disagree at one end, which may indicate a read error. The rearrangement links TRBV9 to TRBJ2-7; D gene uncertain. CDR3 size: 13 residues. CDR1 SGDLS and CDR2 YYNGEE come from the germline V gene. DNA for the CDR3: TGTGCCAGCAGCGTAGGCCCCTCCCACGAGCAGTACTTC. It encodes CASSVGPSHEQYF.

The J gene is TRBJ2-1, the V gene TRBV5-6; D gene ambiguous. CDR3 length equals 14 residues. Germline V CDR1 and CDR2: SGHDT, YYEEEE. V lost 3 bases, J lost 4 bases, and 11 bases lay in between. Written as DNA, the CDR3 is TGTGCCAGCAGCTACGGGCCCCTTTACAATGAGCAGTTCTTC. Translation gives CASSYGPLYNEQFF.

V usage is TRBV6-6 and J usage is TRBJ2-1, with TRBD2 as a possible D gene (6 bases). Germline values: CDR1 MNHNY, CDR2 SVGAGI (reference sequence). With 4 bases removed from V and 6 bases from J, the gap between germline ends came to 13 bases. CDR3 length: 14 amino acids. CDR3 DNA sequence: TGTGCCAGCAGTTCCCTAGCGTATTTCAATGAGCAGTTCTTC. Residues: CASSSLAYFNEQFF.

With regard to this clone: Other DNA sequences in the sample encode the same CDR3. V gene TRBV27 combines with J gene TRBJ2-7; D uncertain. This CDR3 is 13 amino acids long. Looked up from germline, CDR1 is MNHEY and CDR2 is SMNVEV (reference sequence). Trimming cost V 3 bases and J 3 bases, with 9 bases left between them. CDR3 coding DNA: TGTGCCAGCAGTTTGAGAGAAGGCTACGAGCAGTACTTC. Amino acids: CASSLREGYEQYF.

CDR3 residues: CASSPDREEQFF. CDR3 DNA sequence: TGTGCCAGCAGCCCCGACAGGGAAGAGCAGTTCTTC. The V and J genes are TRBV7-9 and TRBJ2-1; 7 bases are shared with TRBD1. CDR3 length: 12 amino acids. J was trimmed by 10 bases and V by 5 bases; bases with no gene match: 5. Germline values: CDR1 SEHNR, CDR2 FQNEAQ (reference sequence).

V is TRBV4-1 and J is TRBJ2-6; weak D call: TRBD2 (5 bases). The CDR3 totals 16 residues. The germline gives CDR1 MGHRA, CDR2 YSYEKL. The germline V and J ends were trimmed by 8 bases and 1 base, with 15 bases remaining between them. DNA of the CDR3: TGCGCCAGCGCCTCGGTCCCGGGGTCTGGGGCCAACGTCCTGACTTTC. This sequence encodes CASASVPGSGANVLTF.

V is TRBV11-2 and J is TRBJ1-4; D call uncertain. Germline assignment: CDR1 SGHAT and CDR2 FQNNGV. V dropped 2 bases and J dropped 3 bases, with 10 bases sitting between them. This CDR3 contains 15 residues. The CDR3 coding sequence is TGTGCCAGCAGCTTATTTGGGAACTCTAATGAAAAACTGTTTTTT. Translating gives CASSLFGNSNEKLFF.

The chain joins TRBV11-2 to TRBJ1-4; the D is unclear. V lost 4 bases, J lost 4 bases, and 10 bases lay in between. This CDR3 spans 14 amino acids. Per germline, CDR1 SGHAT and CDR2 FQNNGV. CDR3 coding DNA: TGTGCCAGCAGCTACGACAATTATAATGAAAAACTGTTTTTT. Translation gives CASSYDNYNEKLFF. Variable domain in full (rest from reference TRBV11-2 and TRBJ1-4): EAGVAQSPRYKIIEKRQSVAFWCNPISGHATLYWYQQILGQGPKLLIQFQNNGVVDDSQLPKDRFSAERLKGVDSTLKIQPAKLEDSAVYLCASSYDNYNEKLFFGSGTQLSVL.